This section outlines one T cell receptor (beta chain) sequence together with its context. Trimming took off 5 bases at V and 0 bases at J, with 20 bases between the two ends. Germline V gene lookup returns CDR1 SQVTM and CDR2 ANQGSEA. This CDR3 is 16 amino acids long. The treatment is: oral pan-JAK inhibitor, 5-10 mg twice daily. The sample comes from a study of CD8+ T cells in alopecia areata. Reverse transcribed after extraction, RNA yielded cDNA as the sequencing template. Method: immunoSEQ multiplex PCR; TCRdb's copy keeps in-frame clones and lacks some. The sample consists of 200,000 or so clones, around two fifths of them appearing once.

The chain is built from TRBV29-1 and TRBJ2-7; a possible D gene is TRBD1 (6 bases). This receptor was identified in a human donor with alopecia areata. The specimen was CD4+ T cells sorted from blood, collected between weeks 30 and 35, from a patient treated with tofacitinib. CDR3 coding DNA: TGCAGCGTTCGTCTTTTGGGAACAGGGATCTCCTACGAGCAGTACTTC. It yields the protein CSVRLLGTGISYEQYF.